A single T cell receptor (beta chain) is shown here with its context. The antigen is unknown. Per germline, CDR1 SGHRS and CDR2 YFSETQ. The CDR3 has 15 residues. J was trimmed by 5 bases and V by 1 base; bases with no gene match: 8. The data originate from a study of shared clonotypes between healthy human individuals. For the study at large: Contributing individuals were a couple of females and a few males aged 18 to 49. Findings and caveats of the study: For sorted subsets, rarefaction showed incomplete sequencing despite large depth.

Assay used: immunoSEQ multiplex PCR; TCRdb lists only in-frame clones, some missing. The sample includes over a million clones, around 78% of them seen just once. This clonotype was obtained from a man younger than 30 in good health. Some clones in this sample may be carry-over from other donors' samples. V usage is TRBV5-1 and J usage is TRBJ2-5; 7 positions agree with TRBD1. The sample consisted of memory CD4+ T cells from PBMCs. The subset denotes: CD45RA-negative fraction. CDR3 in amino acids: CASSLQGDRDETQYF. CDR3 nucleotides: TGCGCCAGCAGCTTGCAGGGCGACAGGGATGAGACCCAGTACTTC.